The 14 T cell receptor beta chains presented below share a single source sample, sequenced in a study of regulatory T cells in long-lasting Graves disease (dated by TCRdb to 2020 to 2022). Read against the paper, the sample's time point label means: newly diagnosed GD, antithyroid drugs for less than 3 months. RNA was extracted from PBMCs in TRIzol for both TCR sequencing and RNA sequencing. Receptor amplification or capture employed multiplex PCR. Instrument used: Illumina HiSeq 4000. To build TCR beta libraries, CDR3 regions were amplified by Arm-PCR using iRepertoire HTBI primers. TCRdb ran its own pipeline on the public reads, namely fastp trimming at Q25 and MiXCR clone calling, and kept in-frame beta chains. Rows are combined by CDR3 protein, so each entry shows the most common genes and DNA. The sample table records roughly 400,000 distinct CDR3 sequences; 16% of these occur just once. About 25% of the sample belongs to the ten largest clones.

In addition, the sample was reused for a study of T cells in Graves' hyperthyroidism and ophthalmopathy.

The material was peripheral blood mononuclear cells (PBMCs), obtained at new diagnosis, from a patient treated with antithyroid drugs. The receptors were sampled from a woman aged 18-29 years with Graves disease. Donor details come from another sample of the same person, matched by shared clones.

This clonotype occurred a few times. This chain connects TRBV3-1 to TRBJ1-2; the D is unclear. Trimming removed 0 bases at V and 8 bases at J, with 10 bases between. This CDR3 region has 13 residues. Germline CDR1 LGHDT, CDR2 YNNKEL (reference sequence). CDR3: CASSQEMWRGYTF. CDR3 in DNA: TGTGCCAGCAGCCAAGAGATGTGGCGAGGCTACACCTTC.

The V call is TRBV25-1, the J call TRBJ2-1; TRBD2 matches 9 bases. The germline V gene encodes CDR1 MGHDK and CDR2 SYGVNS. This CDR3 contains 16 residues. Trimming cost V 3 bases and J 6 bases; bases outside gene matches: 9. CDR3 sequence (DNA): TGTGCCAGCAGTGAGGGGGGGACTAGCCCAGCCAATGAGCAGTTCTTC. Protein product: CASSEGGTSPANEQFF.

In its sample, this clonotype was seen many times. The chain combines TRBV2 with TRBJ2-5; 7 nucleotides align to TRBD2. Germline V gives CDR1 SNHLY, CDR2 FYNNEI. V gave up 6 bases and J gave up 7 bases; unmatched junction bases: 11. The CDR3 has 14 residues. CDR3 nucleotides: TGTGCCAGCAGCTTTAAAGGCAGGGAGGGGACCCAGTACTTC. The encoded protein is CASSFKGREGTQYF.

This clonotype was found many times. The chain recombines TRBV10-3 with TRBJ2-7; D is uncertain. The germline CDR1 and CDR2 sequences are ENHRY and SYGVKD. Between the trimmed V and J ends, which lost 7 bases and 0 bases, there was a span of 10 bases. This CDR3 spans 13 amino acids. The CDR3 is CAIMEQDSYEQYF. As DNA, the CDR3 is TGTGCCATCATGGAGCAGGACTCCTACGAGCAGTACTTC.

Of note for this clonotype: This may come from a read error, since a much larger clone is one base off. This sequence joins TRBV20-1 and TRBJ2-1; 11 bases are a match to TRBD2. Germline-derived CDR1 and CDR2 are DFQATT and SNEGSKA (reference sequence). The CDR3 has 17 residues. The V gene end was trimmed by 5 bases and the J gene end by 13 bases; junction bases not matched to a gene: 22. CDR3 loop: CSAPDLSGRARRETQFF. CDR3 sequence (DNA): TGCAGTGCTCCTGACCTTAGCGGGAGGGCCAGGCGGGAGACCCAGTTCTTC.

This clonotype was seen repeatedly, ten times or more. The rearrangement uses TRBV28 and TRBJ2-3; 8 bases map to TRBD1. The germline CDR1 and CDR2 sequences are MDHEN and SYDVKM. This CDR3 has 14 amino acids. With 1 base clipped from V and 5 bases from J, the junction kept 2 bases outside the gene matches. The CDR3: CASSLSGGVDTQYF. CDR3 in DNA: TGTGCCAGCAGTTTATCAGGGGGCGTAGATACGCAGTATTTT.

The chain links TRBV20-1 to TRBJ1-5; 12 positions match TRBD1. The CDR3 is 14 residues long. V lost 6 bases to trimming and J lost 5 bases; unmatched junction nucleotides: 5. Germline V gives CDR1 DFQATT, CDR2 SNEGSKA (reference sequence). CDR3: CSAGGTGGHQPQHF. DNA of the CDR3: TGCAGTGCCGGAGGGACAGGGGGCCATCAGCCCCAGCATTTT.

This clonotype has a count of ten or more. The chain is built from TRBV3-1 and TRBJ1-5; TRBD1 matches at 12 bases. The germline CDR1 and CDR2 sequences are LGHDT and YNNKEL (reference sequence). The CDR3 length is 15 residues. J was trimmed by 6 bases and V by 3 bases; bases with no gene match: 3. As DNA, the CDR3 is TGTGCCAGCAGCCAGGGGACAGGGGGCGGTCAGCCCCAGCATTTT. Its translation is CASSQGTGGGQPQHF. The full variable domain, in which reference TRBV3-1 and TRBJ1-5 provide the parts outside the CDR3, is DTAVSQTPKYLVTQMGNDKSIKCEQNLGHDTMYWYKQDSKKFLKIMFSYNNKELIINETVPNRFSPKSPDKAHLNLHINSLELGDSAVYFCASSQGTGGGQPQHFGDGTRLSIL.

This CDR3 reads CASSYGDRYEKLFF. CDR3 bases: TGCGCCAGCTCGTACGGTGATCGGTATGAAAAACTGTTTTTT. J is TRBJ1-4 and V is TRBV5-1; D unclear. Trimming took 7 bases from V and 6 from J, leaving 16 bases between them. The length of the CDR3 is 14 residues. Germline CDR1 is SGHRS and CDR2 is YFSETQ.

The V gene is TRBV6-2 or TRBV6-3, the J gene TRBJ2-3; the D is unclear. Germline lookup yields CDR1 MNHEY and CDR2 SVGEGT. The CDR3 has 13 amino acids. Trimming left V 7 bases short and J 1 base short, with 9 bases between. Written as DNA, the CDR3 is TGTGCCAGCACAGGCGCGGGCACAGATACGCAGTATTTT. It yields the protein CASTGAGTDTQYF.

As concerns this clonotype: A much larger clone sits a single nucleotide away, making a read error possible. CDR3 amino acids: CASRGRGPDYGYTF. The CDR3 nucleotides read TGTGCCAGCAGAGGAAGGGGGCCGGACTATGGCTACACCTTC. The rearrangement links TRBV12-3 or TRBV12-4 to TRBJ1-2, with 7 bases fitting TRBD1. The ends lost 6 bases at V and 3 bases at J; junction bases unmatched: 7. The CDR3 sequence is 14 residues long.

CDR3 bases: TGTGCCAGCAGCACTCGACAGGGGGGCGAGCAGTACTTC. Translating gives CASSTRQGGEQYF. The chain joins TRBV9 to TRBJ2-7, with TRBD1 matching 9 bases. There are 13 residues in the CDR3. V trimming: 4 bases; J trimming: 6 bases; junction bases outside the gene matches: 5. The germline V gene encodes CDR1 SGDLS and CDR2 YYNGEE.

This clonotype was detected ten times or more. The V gene is TRBV20-1, the J gene TRBJ2-1, with D uncertain. This CDR3 comprises 13 residues. Between the trimmed V and J ends, which lost 3 bases and 9 bases, there was a span of 15 bases. CDR1 is DFQATT and CDR2 is SNEGSKA in the germline V gene (reference sequence). CDR3 nucleotides: TGCAGTGCTAGTCCCGGCCGAATGGGTGAGCAGTTCTTC. Encoded protein: CSASPGRMGEQFF.

The genes are TRBV28 and TRBJ2-1; D is perhaps TRBD1 (5 bases). The CDR3 has 13 residues. The germline V and J ends were trimmed by 6 bases and 7 bases, with 13 bases remaining between them. Germline CDR1 reads MDHEN; CDR2 reads SYDVKM. This chain's CDR3 is CASRLLTANEQFF. The CDR3 DNA follows: TGTGCCAGCAGGCTGCTGACAGCGAATGAGCAGTTCTTC.